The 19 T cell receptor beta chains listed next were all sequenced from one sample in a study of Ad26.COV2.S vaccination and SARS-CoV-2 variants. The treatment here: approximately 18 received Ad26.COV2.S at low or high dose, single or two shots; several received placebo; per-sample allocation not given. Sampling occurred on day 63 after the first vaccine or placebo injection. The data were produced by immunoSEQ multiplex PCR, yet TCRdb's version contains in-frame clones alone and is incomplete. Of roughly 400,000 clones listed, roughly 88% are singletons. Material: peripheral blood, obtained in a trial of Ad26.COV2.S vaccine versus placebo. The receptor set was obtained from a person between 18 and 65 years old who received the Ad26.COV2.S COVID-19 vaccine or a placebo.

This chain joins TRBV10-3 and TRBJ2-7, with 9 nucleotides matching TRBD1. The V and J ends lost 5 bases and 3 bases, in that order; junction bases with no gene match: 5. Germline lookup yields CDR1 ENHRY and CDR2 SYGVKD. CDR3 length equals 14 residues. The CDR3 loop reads CAISSPGQGYEQYF. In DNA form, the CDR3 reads TGTGCCATCAGTTCTCCGGGACAGGGCTACGAGCAGTACTTC.

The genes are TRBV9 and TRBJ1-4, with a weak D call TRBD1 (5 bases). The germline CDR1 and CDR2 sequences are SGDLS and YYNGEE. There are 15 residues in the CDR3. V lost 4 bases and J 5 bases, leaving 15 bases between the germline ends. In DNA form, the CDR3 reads TGTGCCAGCAGCCCTCAGGGTCGGGAAAATGAAAAACTGTTTTTT. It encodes CASSPQGRENEKLFF.

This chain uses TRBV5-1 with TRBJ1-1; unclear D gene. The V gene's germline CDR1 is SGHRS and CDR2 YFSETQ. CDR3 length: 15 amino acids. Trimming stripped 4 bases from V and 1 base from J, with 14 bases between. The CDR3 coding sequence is TGCGCCAGCAGCCCCCTTGGTGGGCGGAACACTGAAGCTTTCTTT. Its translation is CASSPLGGRNTEAFF.

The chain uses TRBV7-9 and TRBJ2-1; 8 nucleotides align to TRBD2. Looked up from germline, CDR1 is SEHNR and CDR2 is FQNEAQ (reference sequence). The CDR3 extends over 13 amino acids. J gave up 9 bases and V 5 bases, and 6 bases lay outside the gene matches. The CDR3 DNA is TGTGCCAGCAGCGGGACTAGAGGCGCTGAGCAGTTCTTC. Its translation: CASSGTRGAEQFF.

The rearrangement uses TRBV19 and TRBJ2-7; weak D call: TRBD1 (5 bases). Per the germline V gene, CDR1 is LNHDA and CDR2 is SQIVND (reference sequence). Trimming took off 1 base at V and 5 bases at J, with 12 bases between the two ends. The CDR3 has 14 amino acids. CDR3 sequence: CASSIGPEGDEQYF. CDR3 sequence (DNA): TGTGCCAGTAGTATAGGACCCGAAGGGGACGAGCAGTACTTC. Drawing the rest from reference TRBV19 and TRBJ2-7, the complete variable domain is DGGITQSPKYLFRKEGQNVTLSCEQNLNHDAMYWYRQDPGQGLRLIYYSQIVNDFQKGDIAEGYSVSREKKESFPLTVTSAQKNPTAFYLCASSIGPEGDEQYFGPGTRLTVT.

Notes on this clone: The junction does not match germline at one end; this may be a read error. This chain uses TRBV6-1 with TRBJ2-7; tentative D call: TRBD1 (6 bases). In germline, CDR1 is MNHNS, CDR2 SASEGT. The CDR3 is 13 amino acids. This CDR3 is CASSEEWQGPISF. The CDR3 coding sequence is TGTGCCAGCAGTGAAGAGTGGCAGGGGCCAATCTCTTTC.

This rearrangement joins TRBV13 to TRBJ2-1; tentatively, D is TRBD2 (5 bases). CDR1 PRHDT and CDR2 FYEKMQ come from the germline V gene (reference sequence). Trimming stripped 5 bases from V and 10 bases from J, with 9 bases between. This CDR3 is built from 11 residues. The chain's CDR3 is CASSGGDEQFF. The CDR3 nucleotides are TGTGCCAGCAGCGGAGGAGACGAGCAGTTCTTC. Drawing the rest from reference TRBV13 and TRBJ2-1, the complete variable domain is AAGVIQSPRHLIKEKRETATLKCYPIPRHDTVYWYQQGPGQDPQFLISFYEKMQSDKGSIPDRFSAQQFSDYHSELNMSSLELGDSALYFCASSGGDEQFFGPGTRLTVL.

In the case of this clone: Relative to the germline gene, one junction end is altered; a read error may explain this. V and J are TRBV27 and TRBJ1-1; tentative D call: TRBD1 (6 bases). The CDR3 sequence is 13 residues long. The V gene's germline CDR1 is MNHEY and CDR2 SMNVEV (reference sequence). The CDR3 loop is CASSSTGNSEAFF. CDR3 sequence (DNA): TGTGCCAGCAGTTCTACAGGGAACTCTGAAGCTTTCTTT.

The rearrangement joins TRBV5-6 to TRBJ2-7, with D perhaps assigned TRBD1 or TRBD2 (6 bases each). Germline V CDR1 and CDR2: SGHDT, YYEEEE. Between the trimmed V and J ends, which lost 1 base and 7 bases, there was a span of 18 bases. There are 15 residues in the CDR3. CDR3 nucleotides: TGTGCCAGCAGCTTGATGGGGGCCCTGACTAGGGAGCAGTACTTC. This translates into CASSLMGALTREQYF.

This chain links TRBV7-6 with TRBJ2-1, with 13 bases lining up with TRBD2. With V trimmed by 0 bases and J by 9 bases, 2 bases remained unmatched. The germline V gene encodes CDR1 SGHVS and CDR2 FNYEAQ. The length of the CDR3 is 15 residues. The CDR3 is CASSLARTSGSEQFF. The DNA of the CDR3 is TGTGCCAGCAGCTTAGCGCGGACTAGCGGGAGTGAGCAGTTCTTC.

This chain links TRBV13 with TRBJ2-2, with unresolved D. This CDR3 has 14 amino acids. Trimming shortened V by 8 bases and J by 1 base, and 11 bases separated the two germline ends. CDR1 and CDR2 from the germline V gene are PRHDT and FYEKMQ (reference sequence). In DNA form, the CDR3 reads TGTGCCAGCTTGAAGGGCGAGAACACCGGGGAGCTGTTTTTT. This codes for CASLKGENTGELFF. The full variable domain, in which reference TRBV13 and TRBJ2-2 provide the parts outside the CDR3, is AAGVIQSPRHLIKEKRETATLKCYPIPRHDTVYWYQQGPGQDPQFLISFYEKMQSDKGSIPDRFSAQQFSDYHSELNMSSLELGDSALYFCASLKGENTGELFFGEGSRLTVL.

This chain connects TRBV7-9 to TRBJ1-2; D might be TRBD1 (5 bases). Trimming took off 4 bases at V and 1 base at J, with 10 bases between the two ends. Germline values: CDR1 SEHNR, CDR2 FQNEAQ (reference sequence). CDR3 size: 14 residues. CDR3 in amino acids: CASSSRTLNYGYTF. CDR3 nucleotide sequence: TGTGCCAGCAGCTCAAGGACACTTAACTATGGCTACACCTTC. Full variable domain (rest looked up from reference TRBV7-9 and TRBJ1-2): DTGVSQNPRHKITKRGQNVTFRCDPISEHNRLYWYRQTLGQGPEFLTYFQNEAQLEKSRLLSDRFSAERPKGSFSTLEIQRTEQGDSAMYLCASSSRTLNYGYTFGSGTRLTVV.

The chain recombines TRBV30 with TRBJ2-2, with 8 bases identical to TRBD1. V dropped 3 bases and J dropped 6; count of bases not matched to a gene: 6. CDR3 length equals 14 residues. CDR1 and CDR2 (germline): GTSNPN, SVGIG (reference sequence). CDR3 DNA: TGTGCCTGGAGCCGACAGGGGTGGGCCGGGGAGCTGTTTTTT. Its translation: CAWSRQGWAGELFF.

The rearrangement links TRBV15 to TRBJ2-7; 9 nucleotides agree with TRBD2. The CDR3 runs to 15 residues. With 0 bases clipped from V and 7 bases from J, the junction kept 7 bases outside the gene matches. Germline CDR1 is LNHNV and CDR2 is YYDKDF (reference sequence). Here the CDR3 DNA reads TGTGCCACCAGCAGAGAGTTAGCGGGGGTGGGGGAGCAGTACTTC. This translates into CATSRELAGVGEQYF.

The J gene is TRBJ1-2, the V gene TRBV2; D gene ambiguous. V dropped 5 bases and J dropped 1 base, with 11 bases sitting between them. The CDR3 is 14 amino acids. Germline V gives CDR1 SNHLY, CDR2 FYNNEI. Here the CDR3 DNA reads TGTGCCAGCAGTCAAACAGATTTTAACTATGGCTACACCTTC. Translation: CASSQTDFNYGYTF.

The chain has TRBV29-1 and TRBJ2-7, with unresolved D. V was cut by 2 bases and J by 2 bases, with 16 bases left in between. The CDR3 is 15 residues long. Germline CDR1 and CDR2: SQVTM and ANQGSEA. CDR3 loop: CSVELLGSPAYEQYF. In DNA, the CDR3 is TGCAGCGTTGAACTTCTAGGATCCCCCGCCTACGAGCAGTACTTC.

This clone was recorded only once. CDR3: CASSYGGGTPADTQYF. The CDR3 DNA follows: TGTGCCAGCAGTTACGGAGGGGGGACACCGGCAGATACGCAGTATTTT. The V gene is TRBV6-6, the J gene TRBJ2-3; TRBD1 or TRBD2 may be the D gene (6 bases each). The V gene lost 2 bases and the J gene lost 4 bases, with 16 bases spanning the gap. CDR3 length: 16 residues. Per germline, CDR1 MNHNY and CDR2 SVGAGI (reference sequence).

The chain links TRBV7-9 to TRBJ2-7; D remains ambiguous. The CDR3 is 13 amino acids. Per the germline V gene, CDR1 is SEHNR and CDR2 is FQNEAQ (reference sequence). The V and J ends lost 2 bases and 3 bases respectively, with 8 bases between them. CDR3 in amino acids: CASSLSVGYEQYF. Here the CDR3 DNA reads TGTGCCAGCAGCTTAAGTGTGGGCTACGAGCAGTACTTC.

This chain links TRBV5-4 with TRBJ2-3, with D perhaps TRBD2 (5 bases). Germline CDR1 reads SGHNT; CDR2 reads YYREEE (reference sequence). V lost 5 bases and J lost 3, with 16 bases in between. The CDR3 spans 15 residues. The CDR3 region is CASRVRGRATDTQYF. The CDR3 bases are TGTGCCAGCAGGGTACGGGGTCGGGCAACAGATACGCAGTATTTT.